This T cell receptor beta chain was retrieved from a study of shared clonotypes between healthy human individuals. Naive CD8 cells lacked CD45RO and underwent positive selection for CCR7, leaving out terminally differentiated effector memory CD45RA+ cells. Using immunoSEQ multiplex PCR, the repertoire was profiled, and TCRdb retains in-frame clones only, with some absent. The repertoire has about 2 million clones, about 95% of them found once; the top ten carry about 1.1%. CDR3 length: 18 amino acids. V trimming: 5 bases; J trimming: 4 bases; junction bases outside the gene matches: 15. Germline lookup yields CDR1 SGHAT and CDR2 FQNNGV.

The rearrangement joins TRBV11-2 to TRBJ2-2, with 8 bases aligning to TRBD2. This TCR derives from a man aged 18 to 29 in good health. Sequenced sample: naive CD8+ T cells sorted from blood. This CDR3 reads CASSLPLHGRDVTGELFF. The CDR3 DNA reads as TGTGCCAGCAGCCTCCCTCTCCACGGGAGGGACGTCACCGGGGAGCTGTTTTTT.